The following is a TCR beta chain sequence with its context. Its antigen is as yet unknown. These data originate in a study of PD-1 blockade in classical Hodgkin lymphoma. Time point reported: cycle 4 day 1 (C4D1), after less than 7 weeks of nivolumab. Autologous stem cell transplantation was followed by relapse in every patient, and brentuximab vedotin exposure varied. Study-wide points: Undefined causes, possibly disease activity or prior therapy, underlie the repertoire differences. The diversity seen at baseline in complete responders resembled that of newly diagnosed patients.

The CDR3 length is 15 residues. Trimming cost V 5 bases and J 2 bases; bases outside gene matches: 3. Germline CDR1 reads SGHNT; CDR2 reads YENEEA. Some clones are missing from TCRdb's copy, which holds only in-frame ones; the method was immunoSEQ multiplex PCR. The table has 80,000 to 95,000 clones, under 85% seen once. The source of this sequence is a human donor with classical Hodgkin lymphoma. The genes are TRBV11-3 and TRBJ1-1; TRBD1 matches at 12 bases. The sample was peripheral blood mononuclear cells (PBMCs), taken before the fourth cycle of nivolumab. In nucleotides, the CDR3 is TGTGCCAGCAGCCGGGACAGGGGGCGCAACACTGAAGCTTTCTTT. Translating gives CASSRDRGRNTEAFF.